These 16 T cell receptor beta chains were sequenced from one sample in a study of T cells in Graves' hyperthyroidism and ophthalmopathy. TCR beta CDR3 regions were amplified from RNA transcripts. HTBI primers were the set used in a first-round RT-PCR of the TCR CDR3. TCRdb processed the multiplex PCR reads anew with MiXCR; each CDR3 protein has one entry. This table holds tens of thousands of distinct CDR3 sequences, around 40% found once. The sequencing input was blood. The source is a woman between 25 and 40 years old with Graves' hyperthyroidism.

This clonotype was observed many times. The rearrangement uses TRBV5-4 and TRBJ2-5, with D perhaps matching TRBD2 (6 bases). CDR3 length equals 14 residues. In germline, CDR1 is SGHNT, CDR2 YYREEE (reference sequence). Trimming took 0 bases from V and 5 from J, leaving 11 bases between them. Here the CDR3 reads CASSLVGGPETQYF. CDR3 DNA: TGTGCCAGCAGCTTGGTCGGGGGACCGGAGACCCAGTACTTC.

This clonotype was counted ten times or more. A junction boundary mismatches the germline segment, possibly from a read error. This chain uses TRBV20-1 with TRBJ1-6; perhaps TRBD1 as D (5 bases). There are 15 residues in the CDR3. CDR1 is DFQATT and CDR2 is SNEGSKA in the germline V gene (reference sequence). The DNA for the CDR3 is TGCGGTGCCCACGTGGGTGGGGCCGGGAATTCACCCCTCCACTTT. As protein: CGAHVGGAGNSPLHF.

This clonotype was seen repeatedly, ten times or more. This rearrangement joins TRBV20-1 to TRBJ1-2, with no clear D. Germline V gene lookup returns CDR1 DFQATT and CDR2 SNEGSKA (reference sequence). Deletions cut 6 bases from V and 4 bases from J, with 21 bases between. This CDR3 is built from 15 residues. CDR3 DNA sequence: TGCAGTGCAGAAGAGAGCCTAATCCAATTCTATGGCTACACCTTC. Amino acids: CSAEESLIQFYGYTF.

By sample fraction, this clonotype is medium-sized. The CDR3 reads CSARDSNSYNSPLHF. The DNA for the CDR3 is TGCAGTGCTAGAGATTCTAACAGTTATAATTCACCCCTCCACTTT. The V gene is TRBV20-1, the J gene TRBJ1-6; no reliable D call. The CDR3 totals 15 residues. Germline loops: CDR1 DFQATT, CDR2 SNEGSKA (reference sequence). The germline V and J ends were trimmed by 0 bases and 4 bases, with 10 bases remaining between them.

This chain connects TRBV6-6 to TRBJ1-3; D is unclear. This CDR3 has 14 residues. V lost 7 bases and J lost 9, with 19 bases in between. The germline gives CDR1 MNHNY, CDR2 SVGAGI (reference sequence). In DNA, the CDR3 is TGTGCCAGCAAAACTCCGGCGGGAGGGCTCACCATATATTTT. This sequence encodes CASKTPAGGLTIYF.

This clonotype was seen at least ten times. The genes are TRBV11-2 and TRBJ1-1, with D uncertain. The CDR3 loop spans 14 amino acids. Germline CDR1 and CDR2: SGHAT and FQNNGV. The V and J ends lost 5 bases and 4 bases respectively, with 14 bases between them. For the CDR3, the DNA is TGTGCCAGCAGCGGGGAAGTTGGGCTCACTGAAGCTTTCTTT. It codes for CASSGEVGLTEAFF.

The chain recombines TRBV19 with TRBJ2-1; D is perhaps TRBD1 (6 bases). Germline lookup yields CDR1 LNHDA and CDR2 SQIVND (reference sequence). The length of the CDR3 is 14 residues. V was cut by 3 bases and J by 9 bases, with 15 bases left in between. The CDR3 sequence: CASSIRGRGAEQFF. The DNA of the CDR3 is TGTGCCAGTAGTATCAGGGGCAGGGGTGCTGAGCAGTTCTTC.

By frequency in the sample, this clonotype is medium-sized. This chain joins TRBV15 and TRBJ1-4; possible D gene TRBD1, 5 bases. Trimming stripped 1 base from V and 6 bases from J, with 18 bases between. Germline V gene data show CDR1 as LNHNV and CDR2 as YYDKDF (reference sequence). There are 17 residues in the CDR3. The CDR3 nucleotides read TGTGCCACCAGCAGAGGCCCTTGGTTGCAGGGAGATGAAAAACTGTTTTTT. This encodes CATSRGPWLQGDEKLFF.

This clonotype was counted many times. The chain carries TRBV6-2 or TRBV6-3 and TRBJ2-5; D gene uncertain. V was trimmed by 7 bases and J by 2 bases, leaving 11 bases between them. Germline V lookup: CDR1 MNHEY, CDR2 SVGEGT. This CDR3 comprises 13 residues. In nucleotides, the CDR3 is TGTGCCAGCATGGTCCAGATTCAAGAGACCCAGTACTTC. It codes for CASMVQIQETQYF.

This chain joins TRBV10-2 and TRBJ1-6; perhaps TRBD1 as D (5 bases). Trimming took off 7 bases at V and 14 bases at J, with 12 bases between the two ends. From germline, CDR1 is WSHSY and CDR2 SAAADI. CDR3 length: 11 amino acids. Written as DNA, the CDR3 is TGCGCCAGCACCTCTGGACATTCCCTCCACTTT. Its translation is CASTSGHSLHF.

In its sample, this clonotype was seen many times. The rearrangement joins TRBV5-6 to TRBJ2-7, with D perhaps given as TRBD1 or TRBD2 (5 bases each). Per the germline V gene, CDR1 is SGHDT and CDR2 is YYEEEE. V was pared by 3 bases and J by 2 bases, with 9 bases between. The CDR3 runs 13 residues. DNA of the CDR3: TGTGCCAGCAGCTGGGGGACGACCTACGAGCAGTACTTC. Protein product: CASSWGTTYEQYF.

V and J are TRBV20-1 and TRBJ1-5; D not resolved. The CDR3 consists of 12 residues. With 6 bases removed from V and 5 bases from J, the gap between germline ends came to 11 bases. Germline CDR1 is DFQATT and CDR2 is SNEGSKA (reference sequence). The CDR3 is CSARTEYQPQHF. CDR3 bases: TGCAGTGCACGGACGGAATATCAGCCCCAGCATTTT.

At least ten counts were recorded for this clonotype. The chain joins TRBV12-3 or TRBV12-4 to TRBJ1-1; D uncertain. Trimming removed 3 bases from V and 1 base from J, with 6 bases in between. The CDR3 covers 13 residues. The CDR3 region has the DNA TGTGCCAGCAGTTTTGTACGGAACACTGAAGCTTTCTTT. This sequence encodes CASSFVRNTEAFF.

The gene calls are TRBV7-2 and TRBJ2-7; tentatively, D is TRBD2 (6 bases). In germline, CDR1 is SGHTA, CDR2 FQGNSA. This CDR3 has 14 amino acids. V was shortened by 5 bases and J by 6 bases, with 17 bases between the two germline ends. Here the CDR3 reads CASSRRTTLIEQYF. The DNA for the CDR3 is TGTGCCAGCAGCCGAAGGACTACGTTGATCGAGCAGTACTTC.

The V and J genes are TRBV6-4 and TRBJ2-2; tentative D call: TRBD1 (5 bases). Trimming removed 2 bases at V and 4 bases at J, with 5 bases between. CDR3 length: 13 residues. From germline, CDR1 is MRHNA and CDR2 SNTAGT. CDR3 coding DNA: TGTGCCAGCAGTGACAGGGGCACCGGGGAGCTGTTTTTT. Translation gives CASSDRGTGELFF.

This clonotype was seen only once. The V gene is TRBV3-1, the J gene TRBJ1-6; D remains unclear. From germline, CDR1 is LGHDT and CDR2 YNNKEL (reference sequence). The CDR3 covers 14 residues. Trimming pared 1 base from V and 10 bases from J, leaving 11 bases between. The CDR3 reads CASSQAGGVSPLHF. The CDR3 bases are TGTGCCAGCAGCCAAGCGGGTGGGGTATCACCCCTCCACTTT.